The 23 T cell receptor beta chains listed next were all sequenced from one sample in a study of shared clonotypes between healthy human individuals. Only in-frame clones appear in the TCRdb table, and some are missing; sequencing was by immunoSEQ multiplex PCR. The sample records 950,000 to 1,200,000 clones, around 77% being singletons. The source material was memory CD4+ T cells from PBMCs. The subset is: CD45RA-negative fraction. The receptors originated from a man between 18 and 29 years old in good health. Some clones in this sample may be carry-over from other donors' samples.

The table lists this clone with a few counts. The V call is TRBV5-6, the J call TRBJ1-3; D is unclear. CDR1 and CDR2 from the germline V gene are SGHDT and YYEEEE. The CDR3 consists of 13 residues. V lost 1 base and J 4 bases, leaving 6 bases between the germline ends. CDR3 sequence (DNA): TGTGCCAGCAGCTTGACGACAGGAAACACCATATATTTT. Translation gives CASSLTTGNTIYF.

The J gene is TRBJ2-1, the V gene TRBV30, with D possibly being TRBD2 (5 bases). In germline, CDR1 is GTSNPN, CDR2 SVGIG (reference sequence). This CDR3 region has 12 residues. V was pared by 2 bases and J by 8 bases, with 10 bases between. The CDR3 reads CAWSLTGDEQFF. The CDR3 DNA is TGTGCCTGGAGTTTAACCGGGGATGAGCAGTTCTTC.

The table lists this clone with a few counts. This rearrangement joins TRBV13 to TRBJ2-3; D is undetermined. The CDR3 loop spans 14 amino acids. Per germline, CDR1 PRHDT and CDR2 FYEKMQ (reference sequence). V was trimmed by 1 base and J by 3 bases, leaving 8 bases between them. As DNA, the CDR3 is TGTGCCAGCAGCTTAGTGTCACTAACAGATACGCAGTATTTT. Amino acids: CASSLVSLTDTQYF.

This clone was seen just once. Written as DNA, the CDR3 is TGTGCCAGCAGCCCAAATTTCGCCGGGACAGGTGGGCAGTTCTTC. This gives the protein CASSPNFAGTGGQFF. The chain recombines TRBV11-3 with TRBJ2-1; the match to TRBD1 covers 8 bases. Germline CDR1 is SGHNT and CDR2 is YENEEA. Trimming cost V 5 bases and J 12 bases; bases outside gene matches: 15. The CDR3 is 15 amino acids.

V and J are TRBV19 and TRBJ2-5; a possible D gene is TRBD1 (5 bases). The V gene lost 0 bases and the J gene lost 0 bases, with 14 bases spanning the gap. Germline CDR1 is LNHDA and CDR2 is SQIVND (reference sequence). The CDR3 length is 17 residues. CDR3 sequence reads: CASSIDLFSTDQETQYF. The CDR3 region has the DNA TGTGCCAGTAGTATAGATCTATTTTCGACAGACCAAGAGACCCAGTACTTC.

The CDR3 DNA follows: TGCGCCAGCAGCCCCCCAGACAGTTACAATGAGCAGTTCTTC. Its translation is CASSPPDSYNEQFF. The chain joins TRBV5-1 to TRBJ2-1; TRBD1 is a possible D gene (5 bases). V was pared by 4 bases and J by 4 bases, with 12 bases between. This CDR3 region has 14 residues. Germline CDR1 reads SGHRS; CDR2 reads YFSETQ.

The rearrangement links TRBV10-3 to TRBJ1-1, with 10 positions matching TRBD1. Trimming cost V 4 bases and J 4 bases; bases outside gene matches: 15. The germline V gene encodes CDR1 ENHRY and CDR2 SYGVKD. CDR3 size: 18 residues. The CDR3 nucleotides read TGTGCCATCAGTGCTTACGGAGACAGGGGGCTCGTTGGCACTGAAGCTTTCTTT. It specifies CAISAYGDRGLVGTEAFF.

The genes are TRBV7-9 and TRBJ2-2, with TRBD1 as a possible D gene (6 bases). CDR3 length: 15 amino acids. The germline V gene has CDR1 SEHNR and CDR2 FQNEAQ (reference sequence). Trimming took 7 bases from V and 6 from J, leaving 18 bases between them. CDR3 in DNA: TGTGCCAGCATCGAGGGGGATTGGGTCCCCGGGGAGCTGTTTTTT. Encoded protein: CASIEGDWVPGELFF.

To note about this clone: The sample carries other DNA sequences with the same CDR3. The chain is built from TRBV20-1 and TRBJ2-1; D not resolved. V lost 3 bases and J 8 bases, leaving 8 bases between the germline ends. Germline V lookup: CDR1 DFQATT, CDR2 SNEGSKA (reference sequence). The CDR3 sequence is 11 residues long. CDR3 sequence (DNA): TGCAGTGCTAGCCGGAGAGATGAGCAGTTCTTC. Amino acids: CSASRRDEQFF.

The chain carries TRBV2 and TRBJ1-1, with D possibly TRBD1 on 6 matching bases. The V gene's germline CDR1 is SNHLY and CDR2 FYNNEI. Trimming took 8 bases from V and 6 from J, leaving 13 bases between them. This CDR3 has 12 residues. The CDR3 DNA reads TGTGCCAGCCACAGGGCTCTGGCTGAAGCTTTCTTT. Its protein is CASHRALAEAFF.

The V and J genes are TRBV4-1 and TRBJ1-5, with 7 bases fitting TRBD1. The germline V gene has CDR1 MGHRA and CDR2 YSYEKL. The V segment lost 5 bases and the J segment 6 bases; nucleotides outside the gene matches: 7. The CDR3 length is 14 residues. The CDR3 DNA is TGCGCCAGCAGCTTACAGGGGATGGGTCAGCCCCAGCATTTT. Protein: CASSLQGMGQPQHF.

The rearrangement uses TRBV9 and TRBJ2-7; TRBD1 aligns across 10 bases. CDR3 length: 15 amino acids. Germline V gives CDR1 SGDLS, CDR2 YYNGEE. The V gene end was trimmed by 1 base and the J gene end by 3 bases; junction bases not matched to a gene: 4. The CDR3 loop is CASSVSGQGGYEQYF. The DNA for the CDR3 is TGTGCCAGCAGCGTATCAGGACAGGGGGGCTACGAGCAGTACTTC.

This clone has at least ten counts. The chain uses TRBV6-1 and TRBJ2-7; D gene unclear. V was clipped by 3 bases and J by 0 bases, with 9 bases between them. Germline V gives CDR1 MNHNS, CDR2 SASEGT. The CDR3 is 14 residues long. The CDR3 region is CASSDVKGSYEQYF. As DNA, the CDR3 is TGTGCCAGCAGTGACGTGAAAGGCTCCTACGAGCAGTACTTC.

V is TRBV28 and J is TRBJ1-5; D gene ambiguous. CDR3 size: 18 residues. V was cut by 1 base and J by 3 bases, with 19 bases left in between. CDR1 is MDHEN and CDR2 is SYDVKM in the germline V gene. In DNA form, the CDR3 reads TGTGCCAGCAGTTTATCCCGGCGACAACCCGCAATCAATCAGCCCCAGCATTTT. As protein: CASSLSRRQPAINQPQHF.

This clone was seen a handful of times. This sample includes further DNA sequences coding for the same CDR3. The chain's CDR3 is CASSVDTGELFF. The DNA for the CDR3 is TGTGCCAGCAGCGTAGACACCGGGGAGCTGTTTTTT. The chain combines TRBV9 with TRBJ2-2; D unclear. The CDR3 spans 12 residues. Germline assignment: CDR1 SGDLS and CDR2 YYNGEE. V lost 0 bases to trimming and J lost 3 bases, with 0 bases between them.

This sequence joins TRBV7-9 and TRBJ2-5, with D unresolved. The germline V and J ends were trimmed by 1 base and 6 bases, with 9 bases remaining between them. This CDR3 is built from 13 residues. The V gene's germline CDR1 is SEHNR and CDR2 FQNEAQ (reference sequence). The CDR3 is CASSLGGRQTQYF. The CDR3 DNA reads TGTGCCAGCAGCTTAGGGGGAAGGCAGACCCAGTACTTC.

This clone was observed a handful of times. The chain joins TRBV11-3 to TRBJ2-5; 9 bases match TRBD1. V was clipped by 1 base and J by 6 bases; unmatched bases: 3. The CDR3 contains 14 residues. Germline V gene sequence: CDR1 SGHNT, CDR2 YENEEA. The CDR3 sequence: CASSLAQGAQTQYF. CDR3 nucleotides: TGTGCCAGCAGCTTAGCACAGGGGGCCCAGACCCAGTACTTC.

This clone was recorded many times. The CDR3 DNA follows: TGCGCCAGCAAGGAGGACAGGGGCTTTTCCCTCGGCGATGAGCAGTTCTTC. This codes for CASKEDRGFSLGDEQFF. This chain connects TRBV10-1 to TRBJ2-1; 9 bases are shared with TRBD1. Germline lookup yields CDR1 WNHNN and CDR2 SYGVQD (reference sequence). CDR3 length equals 17 residues. V shed 7 bases and J 8 bases; nucleotides not matched to a gene: 18.

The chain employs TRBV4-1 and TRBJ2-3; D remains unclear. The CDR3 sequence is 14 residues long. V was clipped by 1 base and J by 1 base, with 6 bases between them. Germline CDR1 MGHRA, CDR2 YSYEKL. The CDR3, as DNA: TGCGCCAGCAGCCAAGGTCTGGGCACAGATACGCAGTATTTT. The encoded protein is CASSQGLGTDTQYF.

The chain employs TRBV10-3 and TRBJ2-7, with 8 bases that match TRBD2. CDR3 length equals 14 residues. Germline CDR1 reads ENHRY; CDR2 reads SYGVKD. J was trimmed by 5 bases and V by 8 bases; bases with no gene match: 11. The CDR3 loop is CAIRQAGALDEQYF. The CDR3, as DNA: TGTGCCATCCGTCAAGCGGGGGCCCTCGACGAGCAGTACTTC.

The CDR3: CASSQGTGTNYGYTF. The DNA for the CDR3 is TGCGCCAGCAGCCAAGGGACCGGGACAAACTATGGCTACACCTTC. This chain joins TRBV4-3 and TRBJ1-2; D perhaps matches TRBD1 (6 bases). From germline, CDR1 is LGHNA and CDR2 YSLEER. The CDR3 has 15 residues. Trimming shortened V by 1 base and J by 2 bases, and 11 bases separated the two germline ends.

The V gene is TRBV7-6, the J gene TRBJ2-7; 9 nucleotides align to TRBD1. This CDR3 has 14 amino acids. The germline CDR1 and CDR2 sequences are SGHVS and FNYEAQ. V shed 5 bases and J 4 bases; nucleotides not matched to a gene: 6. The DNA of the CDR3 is TGTGCCAGCAGCCGAACAGGGGGCCAGTACGAGCAGTACTTC. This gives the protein CASSRTGGQYEQYF.

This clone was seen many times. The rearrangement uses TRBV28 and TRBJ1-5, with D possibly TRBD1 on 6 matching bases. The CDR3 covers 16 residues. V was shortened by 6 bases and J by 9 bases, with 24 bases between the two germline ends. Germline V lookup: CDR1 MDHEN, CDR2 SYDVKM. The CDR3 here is CASSPLGHLHIRPQHF. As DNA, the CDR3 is TGTGCCAGCAGCCCTCTGGGACACCTACATATCAGGCCCCAGCATTTT.